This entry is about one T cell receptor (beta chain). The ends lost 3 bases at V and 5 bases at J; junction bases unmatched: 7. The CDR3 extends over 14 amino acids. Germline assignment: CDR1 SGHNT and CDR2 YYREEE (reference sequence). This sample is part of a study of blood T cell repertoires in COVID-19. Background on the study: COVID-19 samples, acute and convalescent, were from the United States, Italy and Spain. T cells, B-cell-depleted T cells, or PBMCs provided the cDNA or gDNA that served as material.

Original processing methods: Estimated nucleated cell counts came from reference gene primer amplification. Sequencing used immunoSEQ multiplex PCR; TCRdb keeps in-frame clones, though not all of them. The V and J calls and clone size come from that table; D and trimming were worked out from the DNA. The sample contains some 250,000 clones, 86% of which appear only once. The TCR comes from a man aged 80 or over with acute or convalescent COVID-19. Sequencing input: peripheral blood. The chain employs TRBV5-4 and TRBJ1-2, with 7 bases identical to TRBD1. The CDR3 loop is CASSSGDSKYGYTF. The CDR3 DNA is TGTGCCAGCAGCTCTGGGGACAGCAAATATGGCTACACCTTC.